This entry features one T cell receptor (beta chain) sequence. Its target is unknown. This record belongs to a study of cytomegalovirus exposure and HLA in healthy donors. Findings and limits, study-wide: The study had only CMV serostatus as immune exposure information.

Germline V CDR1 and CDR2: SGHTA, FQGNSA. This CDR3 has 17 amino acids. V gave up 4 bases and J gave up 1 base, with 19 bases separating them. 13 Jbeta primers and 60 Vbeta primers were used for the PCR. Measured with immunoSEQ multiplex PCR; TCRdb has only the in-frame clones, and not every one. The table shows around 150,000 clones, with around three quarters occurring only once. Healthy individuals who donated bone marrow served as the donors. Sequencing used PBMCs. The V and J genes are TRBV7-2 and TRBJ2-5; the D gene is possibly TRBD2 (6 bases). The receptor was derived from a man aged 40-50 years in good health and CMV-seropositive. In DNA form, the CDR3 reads TGTGCCAGCAGCTCACAGACTAGACTCACATCCCAAGAGACCCAGTACTTC. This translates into CASSSQTRLTSQETQYF.